This T cell receptor beta chain was recovered during a study of blood T cell repertoires in COVID-19. Study summary: The analysed material was cDNA or gDNA that came from T cells, B-cell-depleted T cells, or PBMCs.

As originally analysed: Estimation of nucleated cell counts relied on the amplification of reference gene primers. Generated by immunoSEQ multiplex PCR, the TCRdb table keeps only in-frame clones and is missing some. V and J calls and clone size come straight from that table; D and trimming were deduced from the DNA. This sample carries under 200,000 clones, about 82% of them seen once, and the ten largest clones take roughly 7%. This clone was counted a few times. Other DNA sequences in the sample encode the same CDR3. The CDR3 length is 15 residues. Germline lookup yields CDR1 SGHNT and CDR2 YYREEE (reference sequence). The germline V and J ends were trimmed by 0 bases and 3 bases, with 12 bases remaining between them.

Source material: peripheral blood. This sequence joins TRBV5-4 and TRBJ1-1, with no clear D. The source of this sequence is a man aged 50-59 years with active or convalescent COVID-19. The CDR3 DNA sequence: TGTGCCAGCAGCTTGGACGCGGGTCCTGACACTGAAGCTTTCTTT. Amino acids: CASSLDAGPDTEAFF.